The clone carrying this TCR beta chain was observed a handful of times. Its antigen is not known. A J-beta primer mix and a sample-barcoded 5' primer were used in a second PCR of about 7 to 12 cycles. CDR3-containing paired-end reads numbering at least 3 million came from each sample. TCRdb recomputed calls from the 5' RACE reads with MiXCR, one row per CDR3 protein. The sample yields 550,000 to 750,000 distinct CDR3 sequences, roughly 21% seen once. The entry originates in a study of blood T cells in healthy people across ages. Study-wide findings and caveats: More naive CD4+ cells and higher diversity were found in long-lived than in aged donors.

The sequencing sample was made of blood. This sequence originates from a man aged 65-85 years in good health.

This CDR3 reads CASSLDSLGYEQYF. In DNA, the CDR3 is TGCGCCAGCAGCTTAGACTCCCTCGGCTACGAGCAGTACTTC. The J gene is TRBJ2-7, the V gene TRBV5-1, with D hard to call. This CDR3 has 14 residues. Deletions cut 2 bases from V and 3 bases from J, with 12 bases between. Germline values: CDR1 SGHRS, CDR2 YFSETQ.